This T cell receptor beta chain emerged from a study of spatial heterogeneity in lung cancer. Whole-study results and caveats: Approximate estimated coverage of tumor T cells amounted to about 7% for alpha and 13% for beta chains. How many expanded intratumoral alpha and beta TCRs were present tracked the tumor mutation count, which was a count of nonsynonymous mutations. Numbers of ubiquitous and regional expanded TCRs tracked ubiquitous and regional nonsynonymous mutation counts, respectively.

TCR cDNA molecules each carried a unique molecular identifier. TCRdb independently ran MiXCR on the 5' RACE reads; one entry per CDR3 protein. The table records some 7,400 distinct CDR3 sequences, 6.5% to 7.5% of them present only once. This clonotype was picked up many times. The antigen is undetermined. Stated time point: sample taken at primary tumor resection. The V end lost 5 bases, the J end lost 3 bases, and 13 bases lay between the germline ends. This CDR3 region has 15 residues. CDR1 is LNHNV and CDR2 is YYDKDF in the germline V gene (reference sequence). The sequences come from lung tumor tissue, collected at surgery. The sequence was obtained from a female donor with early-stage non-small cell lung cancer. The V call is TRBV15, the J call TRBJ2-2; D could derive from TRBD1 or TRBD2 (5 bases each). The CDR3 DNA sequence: TGTGCCACCAGCGAAACGGGGCTTGACACCGGGGAGCTGTTTTTT. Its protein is CATSETGLDTGELFF.